These 23 T cell receptor beta chains were all obtained from the same sample, sequenced in a study of blood T cell repertoires in COVID-19. Sequencing used immunoSEQ multiplex PCR; TCRdb keeps in-frame clones, though not all of them. The table records 300,000 to 350,000 clones, approximately 83% of them present only once. The material sequenced was PBMCs or T cells enriched from blood (not recorded which). The source is a man aged 25-40 years who had recovered from COVID-19.

The chain recombines TRBV7-9 with TRBJ1-1, with D maybe TRBD1 (5 bases). The germline V gene has CDR1 SEHNR and CDR2 FQNEAQ (reference sequence). This CDR3 spans 16 amino acids. V was cut by 4 bases and J by 3 bases, with 18 bases left in between. The CDR3 protein is CASSSPPRVFYTEAFF. The CDR3 coding sequence is TGTGCCAGCAGCTCTCCTCCCAGGGTGTTCTACACTGAAGCTTTCTTT.

This clone was seen a single time. The chain recombines TRBV7-3 with TRBJ2-5; 7 bases map to TRBD1. CDR1 is SGHTA and CDR2 is FQGTGA in the germline V gene. V dropped 2 bases and J dropped 3; count of bases not matched to a gene: 6. The CDR3 loop spans 15 amino acids. DNA for the CDR3: TGTGCCAGCAGCTTACTGGGACAGATGGAAGAGACCCAGTACTTC. This translates into CASSLLGQMEETQYF.

This chain joins TRBV5-4 and TRBJ1-1; 7 bases are a match to TRBD1. V trimming: 3 bases; J trimming: 8 bases; junction bases outside the gene matches: 7. The CDR3 consists of 13 residues. CDR1 is SGHNT and CDR2 is YYREEE in the germline V gene (reference sequence). CDR3 in amino acids: CASSSTGTDEAFF. CDR3 sequence (DNA): TGTGCCAGCAGCTCGACCGGGACAGACGAAGCTTTCTTT.

This chain connects TRBV10-3 to TRBJ1-5, with unresolved D. V was cut by 0 bases and J by 1 base, with 7 bases left in between. The length of the CDR3 is 15 residues. Looked up from germline, CDR1 is ENHRY and CDR2 is SYGVKD. CDR3 region: CAISESQESNQPQHF. The CDR3 DNA reads TGTGCCATCAGTGAGTCTCAGGAAAGCAATCAGCCCCAGCATTTT.

This clone was detected only a few times. V usage is TRBV5-1 and J usage is TRBJ1-1, with unresolved D. There are 15 residues in the CDR3. Germline V gene lookup returns CDR1 SGHRS and CDR2 YFSETQ. Trimming shortened V by 0 bases and J by 3 bases, and 12 bases separated the two germline ends. CDR3 sequence reads: CASSLGPMADTEAFF. The DNA of the CDR3 is TGCGCCAGCAGCTTGGGGCCAATGGCGGACACTGAAGCTTTCTTT.

The rearrangement links TRBV3-1 (or the pseudogene TRBV3-2) to TRBJ2-3; tentative D call: TRBD1 (6 bases). This CDR3 is built from 14 residues. V lost 0 bases and J lost 3, with 7 bases in between. CDR1 is LGHDT and CDR2 is YNNKEL in the germline V gene (reference sequence). CDR3 DNA sequence: TGTGCCAGCAGCCAAGAGGGGGCTACAGATACGCAGTATTTT. It encodes CASSQEGATDTQYF.

The CDR3 loop reads CASSWTGTEAFF. In DNA form, the CDR3 reads TGTGCCAGCAGCTGGACAGGGACTGAAGCTTTCTTT. V gene TRBV12-3 or TRBV12-4 combines with J gene TRBJ1-1, with 8 bases fitting TRBD1. The CDR3 sequence is 12 residues long. J gave up 5 bases and V 6 bases, and 2 bases lay outside the gene matches.

The V gene is TRBV30, the J gene TRBJ1-2, with D tentatively TRBD1 (5 bases). In germline, CDR1 is GTSNPN, CDR2 SVGIG (reference sequence). V was shortened by 0 bases and J by 8 bases, with 10 bases between the two germline ends. This CDR3 is built from 12 residues. The CDR3 sequence: CAWSVRGTGYTF. In DNA form, the CDR3 reads TGTGCCTGGAGTGTACGGGGGACGGGCTACACCTTC.

This clone was observed a single time. The chain employs TRBV3-1 (or the pseudogene TRBV3-2) and TRBJ2-7, with D possibly matching TRBD1 (6 bases). In germline, CDR1 is LGHDT, CDR2 YNNKEL (reference sequence). The V end lost 1 base, the J end lost 5 bases, and 15 bases lay between the germline ends. There are 15 residues in the CDR3. The CDR3 here is CASSQGGTGNHEQYF. CDR3 nucleotide sequence: TGTGCCAGCAGCCAAGGGGGTACAGGGAACCACGAGCAGTACTTC.

This chain uses TRBV20-1 with TRBJ1-1; no reliable D call. The CDR3 has 13 amino acids. Trimming removed 3 bases at V and 1 base at J, with 9 bases between. In germline, CDR1 is DFQATT, CDR2 SNEGSKA (reference sequence). The CDR3 sequence is CSASRSQNTEAFF. The CDR3 DNA sequence: TGCAGTGCTAGTCGGAGTCAGAACACTGAAGCTTTCTTT.

This clone was seen only once. This rearrangement joins TRBV4-1 to TRBJ1-2, with 10 bases aligning to TRBD1. V dropped 1 base and J dropped 4; count of bases not matched to a gene: 6. CDR1 is MGHRA, CDR2 YSYEKL, per germline. The CDR3 is 16 residues long. The CDR3 DNA reads TGCGCCAGCAGCCAAGTTCCGGGACAGGGGCTCTATGGCTACACCTTC. Encoded protein: CASSQVPGQGLYGYTF.

The V and J genes are TRBV29-1 and TRBJ2-7, with 8 bases aligning to TRBD1. This CDR3 comprises 13 residues. CDR1 and CDR2 (germline): SQVTM, ANQGSEA. V lost 2 bases to trimming and J lost 0 bases; unmatched junction nucleotides: 0. Here the CDR3 reads CSVETGGSYEQYF. The DNA of the CDR3 is TGCAGCGTTGAAACAGGGGGCTCCTACGAGCAGTACTTC.

V is TRBV7-9 and J is TRBJ1-6; 7 bases are a match to TRBD1. The ends lost 4 bases at V and 8 bases at J; junction bases unmatched: 5. The CDR3 covers 14 residues. The V gene's germline CDR1 is SEHNR and CDR2 FQNEAQ (reference sequence). CDR3 sequence (DNA): TGTGCCAGCAGCTCCTTTACAGGGGATTCACCCCTCCACTTT. It specifies CASSSFTGDSPLHF.

J is TRBJ2-1 and V is TRBV5-1, with a weak D call TRBD2 (6 bases). This CDR3 is built from 16 residues. The germline V gene has CDR1 SGHRS and CDR2 YFSETQ. V lost 2 bases and J 5 bases, leaving 17 bases between the germline ends. The CDR3 reads CASSFSTSFGNNEQFF. CDR3 coding DNA: TGCGCCAGCAGCTTCTCGACTAGTTTTGGTAACAATGAGCAGTTCTTC.

The gene calls are TRBV6-5 and TRBJ1-5; D unclear. CDR3 length: 12 residues. Trimming pared 6 bases from V and 6 bases from J, leaving 9 bases between. The germline V gene encodes CDR1 MNHEY and CDR2 SVGAGI. CDR3 DNA sequence: TGTGCCAGCAGCAGAGGCAGTCAGCCCCAGCATTTT. Translated, it gives CASSRGSQPQHF.

The chain combines TRBV11-2 with TRBJ2-2, with D uncertain. CDR1 and CDR2 (germline): SGHAT, FQNNGV. CDR3 length equals 13 residues. Trimming took 1 base from V and 4 from J, leaving 4 bases between them. Here the CDR3 reads CASSLVVTGELFF. In DNA, the CDR3 is TGTGCCAGCAGCTTAGTAGTCACCGGGGAGCTGTTTTTT.

The genes are TRBV7-9 and TRBJ1-4, with D perhaps matching TRBD1 (5 bases). The V end lost 1 base, the J end lost 8 bases, and 20 bases lay between the germline ends. Germline V CDR1 and CDR2: SEHNR, FQNEAQ (reference sequence). This CDR3 is 17 amino acids long. For the CDR3, the DNA is TGTGCCAGCAGCTTAGGCGGGGGGACGGACCGGTCGGAAAAACTGTTTTTT. As protein: CASSLGGGTDRSEKLFF.

The chain recombines TRBV11-2 with TRBJ1-6, with unresolved D. Germline V gives CDR1 SGHAT, CDR2 FQNNGV. The V gene lost 7 bases and the J gene lost 13 bases, with 17 bases spanning the gap. The CDR3 is made up of 13 amino acids. As DNA, the CDR3 is TGTGCCAGCACCGTGACACTCTCCGCTCCCCTCCACTTT. It is translated as CASTVTLSAPLHF.

The chain uses TRBV10-3 and TRBJ2-3; TRBD2 agrees at 8 bases. Germline V gene lookup returns CDR1 ENHRY and CDR2 SYGVKD. The CDR3 runs to 16 residues. V lost 3 bases and J lost 0; bases outside the gene matches: 5. CDR3 nucleotides: TGTGCCATCAGTGAACAGAGCGGGGGTAGCACAGATACGCAGTATTTT. Its protein product is CAISEQSGGSTDTQYF.

This chain uses TRBV27 with TRBJ1-6; no reliable D call. Germline V gene lookup returns CDR1 MNHEY and CDR2 SMNVEV (reference sequence). V dropped 0 bases and J dropped 4 bases, with 7 bases sitting between them. CDR3 length: 15 amino acids. CDR3 nucleotide sequence: TGTGCCAGCAGTTTATCGCAAACTTATAATTCACCCCTCCACTTT. Amino acids: CASSLSQTYNSPLHF.

The genes are TRBV14 and TRBJ1-6; D unclear. With 0 bases removed from V and 15 bases from J, the gap between germline ends came to 9 bases. There are 12 residues in the CDR3. Per germline, CDR1 SGHDN and CDR2 FVKESK. CDR3 coding DNA: TGTGCCAGCAGCCAAGATCGGAGGGTCCTCCACTTT. This gives the protein CASSQDRRVLHF.

The J gene is TRBJ1-1, the V gene TRBV24-1; 9 bases are a match to TRBD1. This CDR3 region has 12 residues. Losses at the gene ends were 12 bases for V and 12 bases for J; bases not matched to a gene: 13. Per the germline V gene, CDR1 is KGHDR and CDR2 is SFDVKD. CDR3 residues: CAATRDRVSPFF. The CDR3 DNA reads as TGTGCCGCAACCCGGGACAGGGTATCTCCTTTCTTT.

The CDR3 DNA reads as TGTGCCAGCAGCTCCTGGACAGGGGGCATTTGGAACACCATATATTTT. The encoded protein is CASSSWTGGIWNTIYF. The J gene is TRBJ1-3, the V gene TRBV5-5, with 11 bases lining up with TRBD1. The CDR3 is 16 residues long. The J segment lost 7 bases and the V segment lost 3 bases, leaving 9 bases of the junction unmatched. The germline V gene has CDR1 SGHKS and CDR2 YYEKEE (reference sequence).